Sequencing of this TCR beta chain was carried out in a study of PD-L1 blockade in urothelial cancer. The overall study: Blood-derived samples held a median roughly 150,000 T cells.

The authors spiked synthetic TCR analog templates into each PCR. Data came from immunoSEQ multiplex PCR; TCRdb stores just in-frame clones and leaves some out. This repertoire shows roughly 46,000 clones, under 85% found once; its top ten account for 1.9%. Time point of the sample: peripheral blood 6 weeks after treatment start. Samples were collected from each patient before treatment and during treatment. Each patient gave between 1 and 8 of them in total. The CDR3 spans 13 residues. Germline assignment: CDR1 SGHDN and CDR2 FVKESK. V trimming: 4 bases; J trimming: 8 bases; junction bases outside the gene matches: 4.

V gene TRBV14 combines with J gene TRBJ1-4, with 7 nucleotides matching TRBD1. The receptor comes from a man aged 45-65 years with urothelial cancer. Sample: PBMCs, taken around atezolizumab (anti-PD-L1) treatment. The CDR3 spells CASSPRGGEKLFF. In nucleotides, the CDR3 is TGTGCCAGCAGCCCCCGAGGGGGCGAAAAACTGTTTTTT. The full variable domain, with the rest looked up from reference TRBV14 and TRBJ1-4, is EAGVTQFPSHSVIEKGQTVTLRCDPISGHDNLYWYRRVMGKEIKFLLHFVKESKQDESGMPNNRFLAERTGGTYSTLKVQPAELEDSGVYFCASSPRGGEKLFFGSGTQLSVL.